These 19 T cell receptor beta chains came from one sample sequenced in a study of blood T cell repertoires in COVID-19. Measured with immunoSEQ multiplex PCR; TCRdb has only the in-frame clones, and not every one. This table has approximately 300,000 clones, 90% appearing once. Input material: PBMCs or T cells enriched from blood (not recorded which). These receptors were collected from a woman in her 30s who had been exposed to COVID-19.

The chain carries TRBV13 and TRBJ1-4; TRBD1 might be the D (6 bases). Germline V gene sequence: CDR1 PRHDT, CDR2 FYEKMQ (reference sequence). The CDR3 consists of 13 residues. Trimming removed 0 bases at V and 11 bases at J, with 10 bases between. The CDR3 coding sequence is TGTGCCAGCAGCTTAGGTAGGACAGCGAAACTGTTTTTT. It encodes CASSLGRTAKLFF. The full variable domain, in which reference TRBV13 and TRBJ1-4 provide the parts outside the CDR3, is AAGVIQSPRHLIKEKRETATLKCYPIPRHDTVYWYQQGPGQDPQFLISFYEKMQSDKGSIPDRFSAQQFSDYHSELNMSSLELGDSALYFCASSLGRTAKLFFGSGTQLSVL.

This chain links TRBV27 with TRBJ1-2, with 7 bases that match TRBD1. The V segment lost 7 bases and the J segment 5 bases; nucleotides outside the gene matches: 7. CDR3 length: 13 amino acids. Germline V lookup: CDR1 MNHEY, CDR2 SMNVEV (reference sequence). The CDR3: CASTRQGSYGYTF. The CDR3 region has the DNA TGTGCCAGCACCCGACAGGGTTCGTATGGCTACACCTTC.

The chain carries TRBV29-1 and TRBJ2-3; TRBD2 aligns across 10 bases. Germline CDR1 is SQVTM and CDR2 is ANQGSEA. The CDR3 contains 20 residues. V shed 0 bases, J shed 0 bases, and the junction held 15 bases outside the gene matches. The CDR3 loop reads CSVEDRASGGLGWSTDTQYF. The DNA of the CDR3 is TGCAGCGTTGAAGATCGGGCTAGCGGGGGTTTAGGATGGAGCACAGATACGCAGTATTTT.

This chain connects TRBV7-9 to TRBJ1-4; possibly TRBD1 for D (5 bases). The CDR3 contains 14 residues. V was pared by 4 bases and J by 3 bases, with 9 bases between. The germline gives CDR1 SEHNR, CDR2 FQNEAQ (reference sequence). The CDR3 sequence: CASSSDIANEKLFF. In DNA, the CDR3 is TGTGCCAGCAGCTCGGACATTGCTAATGAAAAACTGTTTTTT. The whole variable domain, filled in from reference TRBV7-9 and TRBJ1-4, reads DTGVSQNPRHKITKRGQNVTFRCDPISEHNRLYWYRQTLGQGPEFLTYFQNEAQLEKSRLLSDRFSAERPKGSFSTLEIQRTEQGDSAMYLCASSSDIANEKLFFGSGTQLSVL.

The rearrangement uses TRBV30 and TRBJ2-1, with a tentative D call TRBD2 (6 bases). V lost 5 bases and J 8 bases, leaving 7 bases between the germline ends. CDR1 GTSNPN and CDR2 SVGIG come from the germline V gene (reference sequence). CDR3 size: 10 residues. The CDR3: CAWGDYEQFF. Written as DNA, the CDR3 is TGTGCCTGGGGGGACTATGAGCAGTTCTTC.

The genes are TRBV5-4 and TRBJ1-6; maybe TRBD1 (5 bases). The CDR3 runs 12 residues. The V end lost 2 bases, the J end lost 11 bases, and 8 bases lay between the germline ends. Germline CDR1 SGHNT, CDR2 YYREEE (reference sequence). CDR3 sequence: CASSFQGAPLHF. DNA for the CDR3: TGTGCCAGCAGCTTCCAGGGTGCACCCCTCCACTTT.

The genes are TRBV9 and TRBJ1-3, with D perhaps TRBD1 (5 bases). Looked up from germline, CDR1 is SGDLS and CDR2 is YYNGEE. This CDR3 is built from 13 residues. V shed 7 bases and J shed 8 bases, with 16 bases lying between them. The CDR3 spells CASGQGRFDTIYF. CDR3 DNA: TGTGCCAGCGGGCAGGGCAGGTTCGACACCATATATTTT.

The V gene is TRBV29-1, the J gene TRBJ1-5; D unresolved. This CDR3 contains 13 residues. The V end lost 6 bases, the J end lost 3 bases, and 12 bases lay between the germline ends. Germline CDR1 reads SQVTM; CDR2 reads ANQGSEA. The CDR3 spells CSVSEGDNQPQHF. CDR3 DNA: TGCAGCGTCTCGGAGGGTGACAATCAGCCCCAGCATTTT.

The V gene is TRBV6-5, the J gene TRBJ1-5, with a possible D match to TRBD1 (6 bases). The CDR3 runs to 13 residues. The germline CDR1 and CDR2 sequences are MNHEY and SVGAGI. V dropped 4 bases and J dropped 7 bases, with 11 bases sitting between them. CDR3 DNA: TGTGCCAGCAGTTCGACAGGCGGACAGCCCCAGCATTTT. Amino acids: CASSSTGGQPQHF.

This clone appeared a single time. The V gene is TRBV2, the J gene TRBJ2-1; 11 nucleotides agree with TRBD2. J gave up 3 bases and V 3 bases, and 4 bases lay outside the gene matches. Germline V gene lookup returns CDR1 SNHLY and CDR2 FYNNEI. This CDR3 has 16 residues. For the CDR3, the DNA is TGTGCCAGCAGTGACTTTAGCGGGGGGGACTACAATGAGCAGTTCTTC. Its translation is CASSDFSGGDYNEQFF.

In this sample, this clone turned up a few times. This sequence joins TRBV14 and TRBJ2-5; no clear D gene. The V and J ends lost 2 bases and 5 bases respectively, with 9 bases between them. The CDR3 is made up of 13 amino acids. Germline assignment: CDR1 SGHDN and CDR2 FVKESK. The DNA of the CDR3 is TGTGCCAGCAGCCAATTGATGCAGGAGACCCAGTACTTC. As protein: CASSQLMQETQYF.

The rearrangement uses TRBV3-1 (or the pseudogene TRBV3-2) and TRBJ1-1; D is perhaps TRBD1 (5 bases). CDR1 and CDR2 from the germline V gene are LGHDT and YNNKEL (reference sequence). The CDR3 is 13 amino acids. Trimming pared 5 bases from V and 1 base from J, leaving 8 bases between. The CDR3 nucleotides read TGTGCCAGCAGCGTAACAGGGAACACTGAAGCTTTCTTT. Its protein product is CASSVTGNTEAFF.

In this sample, this clone turned up once. The chain has TRBV25-1 and TRBJ1-2; weak D call: TRBD1 (5 bases). The germline gives CDR1 MGHDK, CDR2 SYGVNS. The V and J ends lost 1 base and 4 bases respectively, with 16 bases between them. There are 16 residues in the CDR3. CDR3: CASSESWRGVSYGYTF. The CDR3 DNA is TGTGCCAGCAGTGAATCTTGGAGGGGCGTCTCCTATGGCTACACCTTC.

The genes are TRBV19 and TRBJ2-3, with a weak D call TRBD2 (5 bases). V was trimmed by 7 bases and J by 7 bases, leaving 21 bases between them. Germline V gene lookup returns CDR1 LNHDA and CDR2 SQIVND (reference sequence). This CDR3 is 15 amino acids long. CDR3 DNA: TGTGCCAGTACCCATCGGGATCGCGGTCTAAATACGCAGTATTTT. This codes for CASTHRDRGLNTQYF.

This clone was counted once. The chain carries TRBV7-2 and TRBJ1-2, with 8 bases matching TRBD1. Germline-derived CDR1 and CDR2 are SGHTA and FQGNSA. Losses at the gene ends were 1 base for V and 1 base for J; bases not matched to a gene: 8. CDR3 length: 17 residues. The CDR3 coding sequence is TGTGCCAGCAGCTTAGGACGAGGACAGGGACTTAACTATGGCTACACCTTC. Translating it yields CASSLGRGQGLNYGYTF.

The chain joins TRBV5-4 to TRBJ2-7; 9 bases match TRBD1. There are 15 residues in the CDR3. The V gene end was trimmed by 2 bases and the J gene end by 3 bases; junction bases not matched to a gene: 6. The V gene's germline CDR1 is SGHNT and CDR2 YYREEE (reference sequence). This chain's CDR3 is CASSLPGQGGYEQYF. CDR3 sequence (DNA): TGTGCCAGCAGCTTACCGGGACAGGGCGGCTACGAGCAGTACTTC.

The chain joins TRBV5-1 to TRBJ2-1; D is perhaps TRBD1 (6 bases). The germline gives CDR1 SGHRS, CDR2 YFSETQ. This CDR3 has 15 amino acids. With 5 bases removed from V and 2 bases from J, the gap between germline ends came to 14 bases. This CDR3 is CASSSQGVAYNEQFF. CDR3 sequence (DNA): TGCGCCAGCAGTTCACAGGGAGTAGCCTACAATGAGCAGTTCTTC.

This chain connects TRBV6-6 to TRBJ1-4; tentative D call: TRBD1 (6 bases). V was clipped by 5 bases and J by 2 bases, with 15 bases between them. The CDR3 runs to 16 residues. Germline V gene lookup returns CDR1 MNHNY and CDR2 SVGAGI (reference sequence). Here the CDR3 reads CASSPIGGGTNEKLFF. The CDR3, as DNA: TGTGCCAGCAGTCCGATTGGGGGCGGTACTAATGAAAAACTGTTTTTT.

The V and J genes are TRBV5-1 and TRBJ2-3; tentative D call: TRBD2 (5 bases). The germline V and J ends were trimmed by 0 bases and 0 bases, with 8 bases remaining between them. Germline values: CDR1 SGHRS, CDR2 YFSETQ. The CDR3 covers 15 residues. Here the CDR3 reads CASSLGRVSTDTQYF. CDR3 nucleotide sequence: TGCGCCAGCAGCTTGGGGCGGGTCAGCACAGATACGCAGTATTTT. Variable domain in full (rest from reference TRBV5-1 and TRBJ2-3): KAGVTQTPRYLIKTRGQQVTLSCSPISGHRSVSWYQQTPGQGLQFLFEYFSETQRNKGNFPGRFSGRQFSNSRSEMNVSTLELGDSALYLCASSLGRVSTDTQYFGPGTRLTVL.